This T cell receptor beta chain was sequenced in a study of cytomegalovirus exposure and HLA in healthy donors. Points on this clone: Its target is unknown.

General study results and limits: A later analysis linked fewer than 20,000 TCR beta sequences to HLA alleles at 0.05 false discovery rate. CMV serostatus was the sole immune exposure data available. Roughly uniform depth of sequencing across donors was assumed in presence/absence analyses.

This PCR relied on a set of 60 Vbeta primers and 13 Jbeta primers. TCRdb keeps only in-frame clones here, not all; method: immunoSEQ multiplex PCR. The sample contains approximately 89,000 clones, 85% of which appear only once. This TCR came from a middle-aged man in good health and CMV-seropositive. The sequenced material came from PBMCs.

The CDR3 loop reads CASSLTASGPYNEQFF. CDR3 coding DNA: TGTGCCAGCAGCTTAACGGCTAGCGGGCCTTACAATGAGCAGTTCTTC. V and J are TRBV7-3 and TRBJ2-1; 8 positions match TRBD2. Germline CDR1 is SGHTA and CDR2 is FQGTGA. V shed 0 bases and J 4 bases; nucleotides not matched to a gene: 5. The CDR3 covers 16 residues.